The 31 T cell receptor beta chains given below trace back to one sample, sequenced in a study of regulatory and conventional T cells in RAG deficiency. The method was immunoSEQ multiplex PCR; TCRdb's version includes in-frame clones alone and lacks a portion of them. Of around 33,000 clones in the sample, just under 90% are singletons; the top ten hold under 7%. This sample was also put to use in a study of regulatory T cells. Turning to that study: The primer mix had 52 TRBV and 13 TRBJ primers.

The sample consisted of CD8+ T cells sorted from blood. These receptors were taken from a human donor in good health.

J is TRBJ2-3 and V is TRBV6-5; D tentatively fits TRBD1 or TRBD2 (6 bases each). CDR3 length: 15 amino acids. Germline V gene sequence: CDR1 MNHEY, CDR2 SVGAGI. V lost 4 bases and J 0 bases, leaving 11 bases between the germline ends. This CDR3 is CASSFSGASTDTQYF. The CDR3 nucleotides read TGTGCCAGCAGTTTCTCGGGGGCCAGCACAGATACGCAGTATTTT.

The J gene is TRBJ2-3, the V gene TRBV29-1, with D uncertain. The V end was cut by 3 bases, the J end by 3 bases, with 19 bases between. Germline CDR1 is SQVTM and CDR2 is ANQGSEA. The CDR3 has 16 amino acids. The CDR3 protein is CSVDGFRGSRTDTQYF. CDR3 in DNA: TGCAGCGTTGATGGCTTTCGCGGCTCTCGGACAGATACGCAGTATTTT.

J is TRBJ2-5 and V is TRBV27, with D uncertain. Germline CDR1 reads MNHEY; CDR2 reads SMNVEV (reference sequence). This CDR3 has 13 residues. The V gene lost 2 bases and the J gene lost 1 base, with 5 bases spanning the gap. CDR3 amino acids: CASSLRGQETQYF. The CDR3 coding sequence is TGTGCCAGCAGTTTAAGAGGCCAAGAGACCCAGTACTTC.

This clone was observed once. The V and J genes are TRBV30 and TRBJ1-2; the D gene is possibly TRBD1 (5 bases). This CDR3 is built from 14 residues. From germline, CDR1 is GTSNPN and CDR2 SVGIG (reference sequence). V was trimmed by 0 bases and J by 7 bases, leaving 15 bases between them. CDR3 loop: CAWSVGGHAGGYTF. CDR3 sequence (DNA): TGTGCCTGGAGTGTTGGCGGACACGCGGGTGGCTACACCTTC.

This chain uses TRBV7-2 with TRBJ2-1; TRBD1 is a possible D gene (6 bases). CDR1 SGHTA and CDR2 FQGNSA come from the germline V gene. The length of the CDR3 is 14 residues. Trimming took off 1 base at V and 8 bases at J, with 12 bases between the two ends. The chain's CDR3 is CASSLELGADEQFF. The CDR3 coding sequence is TGTGCCAGCAGCTTAGAACTGGGGGCGGATGAGCAGTTCTTC.

The chain joins TRBV11-3 to TRBJ1-5, with 7 bases lining up with TRBD1. The V segment lost 5 bases and the J segment 9 bases; nucleotides outside the gene matches: 7. CDR1 SGHNT and CDR2 YENEEA come from the germline V gene. The CDR3 length is 13 residues. The DNA of the CDR3 is TGTGCCAGCAGCGAAACAGGGGACCGGCCCCAGCATTTT. The encoded protein is CASSETGDRPQHF.

J is TRBJ2-5 and V is TRBV9; D is possibly TRBD1 (5 bases). This CDR3 comprises 16 residues. V dropped 6 bases and J dropped 0 bases, with 18 bases sitting between them. Germline CDR1 is SGDLS and CDR2 is YYNGEE. The CDR3 protein is CASTPRVHRYQETQYF. The CDR3, as DNA: TGTGCCAGCACCCCTAGGGTCCACAGGTACCAAGAGACCCAGTACTTC.

The chain carries TRBV6-1 and TRBJ2-7; 9 bases map to TRBD2. Per germline, CDR1 MNHNS and CDR2 SASEGT. This CDR3 is 20 amino acids long. Trimming cost V 2 bases and J 0 bases; bases outside gene matches: 17. The CDR3 protein is CASSEPGGKREAFSSYEQYF. DNA for the CDR3: TGTGCCAGCAGTGAACCCGGGGGTAAGCGGGAGGCCTTTAGCTCCTACGAGCAGTACTTC.

V gene TRBV6-5 combines with J gene TRBJ1-5, with no clear D. This CDR3 region has 15 residues. Germline V gene data show CDR1 as MNHEY and CDR2 as SVGAGI. V lost 6 bases to trimming and J lost 0 bases, with 12 bases between them. The CDR3 sequence: CASRLEEVSNQPQHF. The CDR3, as DNA: TGTGCCAGCAGATTAGAAGAAGTTAGCAATCAGCCCCAGCATTTT.

V usage is TRBV5-5 and J usage is TRBJ1-5; maybe TRBD1 (6 bases). In germline, CDR1 is SGHKS, CDR2 YYEKEE (reference sequence). The CDR3 is made up of 15 amino acids. Trimming cost V 4 bases and J 1 base, with 12 bases left between them. CDR3 nucleotides: TGTGCCAGCAGCCATACAGGGTCCAGCAATCAGCCCCAGCATTTT. It codes for CASSHTGSSNQPQHF.

The V call is TRBV7-3, the J call TRBJ2-3, with 15 positions matching TRBD2. The CDR3 has 15 residues. V was pared by 5 bases and J by 4 bases, with 1 base of the junction left unmatched. The V gene's germline CDR1 is SGHTA and CDR2 FQGTGA. CDR3 protein: CASSRTSGGADTQYF. The DNA of the CDR3 is TGTGCCAGCAGCCGGACTAGCGGGGGGGCAGATACGCAGTATTTT.

V usage is TRBV7-2 and J usage is TRBJ2-5; D is ambiguous. Germline V lookup: CDR1 SGHTA, CDR2 FQGNSA. With 10 bases removed from V and 6 bases from J, the gap between germline ends came to 15 bases. The CDR3 totals 12 residues. This chain's CDR3 is CAILISPKTQYF. CDR3 DNA: TGTGCCATCCTGATTTCTCCGAAGACCCAGTACTTC.

This clone was recorded once. The rearrangement uses TRBV6-6 and TRBJ1-5; D remains ambiguous. The germline V gene encodes CDR1 MNHNY and CDR2 SVGAGI (reference sequence). The length of the CDR3 is 14 residues. V dropped 3 bases and J dropped 2 bases, with 8 bases sitting between them. The CDR3 DNA reads TGTGCCAGCAGTTATCGGGAGGGCAATCAGCCCCAGCATTTT. Translated, it gives CASSYREGNQPQHF.

This chain links TRBV21-1 with TRBJ2-5; the table calls TRBD2, which could not be checked here. The J call could be wrong; TRBJ2-7 is a better fit for the DNA end. TRBV21-1 is an annotated pseudogene. This CDR3 has 16 residues. CDR3 sequence (DNA): TGTGCCAGCAGCAGGTCGGCTAGCGGGAGCCCCTACGAGCAGTACTTC. Its protein product is CASSRSASGSPYEQYF.

This clone was seen once. The V call is TRBV4-1, the J call TRBJ2-1; D tentatively reads TRBD1 or TRBD2 (6 bases each). Germline values: CDR1 MGHRA, CDR2 YSYEKL. The CDR3 is 16 amino acids. Trimming left V 3 bases short and J 4 bases short, with 16 bases between. The DNA of the CDR3 is TGCGCCAGCAGCCAGAAGGATGGGGGGCAGTACAATGAGCAGTTCTTC. It translates to CASSQKDGGQYNEQFF.

CDR3 bases: TGTGCCAGTAGTCCCCAGCGGAGCGGGATTGATGAGCAGTACTTC. It specifies CASSPQRSGIDEQYF. The chain is built from TRBV19 and TRBJ2-7, with 7 bases matching TRBD2. From germline, CDR1 is LNHDA and CDR2 SQIVND (reference sequence). The CDR3 is 15 residues long. V shed 5 bases and J 7 bases; nucleotides not matched to a gene: 14. Combining the CDR3 with reference TRBV19 and TRBJ2-7 gives the whole variable domain DGGITQSPKYLFRKEGQNVTLSCEQNLNHDAMYWYRQDPGQGLRLIYYSQIVNDFQKGDIAEGYSVSREKKESFPLTVTSAQKNPTAFYLCASSPQRSGIDEQYFGPGTRLTVT.

This chain uses TRBV11-2 with TRBJ1-4; D is undetermined. V was clipped by 1 base and J by 8 bases, with 11 bases between them. CDR3 length: 14 amino acids. Germline lookup yields CDR1 SGHAT and CDR2 FQNNGV. The CDR3 bases are TGTGCCAGCAGCTTAGGGAGTGGTCCCGAAAAACTGTTTTTT. This gives the protein CASSLGSGPEKLFF. The full variable domain, its missing parts supplied by reference TRBV11-2 and TRBJ1-4, is EAGVAQSPRYKIIEKRQSVAFWCNPISGHATLYWYQQILGQGPKLLIQFQNNGVVDDSQLPKDRFSAERLKGVDSTLKIQPAKLEDSAVYLCASSLGSGPEKLFFGSGTQLSVL.

V usage is TRBV19 and J usage is TRBJ1-1; 9 bases match TRBD1. Trimming cost V 6 bases and J 5 bases; bases outside gene matches: 13. The CDR3 length is 16 residues. The germline V gene has CDR1 LNHDA and CDR2 SQIVND (reference sequence). Written as DNA, the CDR3 is TGTGCCAGTAGGGGCCGTAAGACAGGGGGAAAGACTGAAGCTTTCTTT. Protein sequence: CASRGRKTGGKTEAFF.

This chain uses TRBV4-2 with TRBJ1-4; D unresolved. The CDR3 is 12 residues long. V lost 0 bases to trimming and J lost 5 bases, with 1 base between them. Germline values: CDR1 LGHNA, CDR2 YNFKEQ. The CDR3 bases are TGTGCCAGCAGCCAAGAAAATGAAAAACTGTTTTTT. Amino acid sequence: CASSQENEKLFF.

A note on this clone: Other DNA sequences in this sample translate to the same CDR3. The chain uses TRBV19 and TRBJ1-5; D is ambiguous. This CDR3 spans 14 amino acids. Trimming left V 3 bases short and J 0 bases short, with 6 bases between. From germline, CDR1 is LNHDA and CDR2 SQIVND (reference sequence). The CDR3 loop reads CASSIRDSNQPQHF. The CDR3 DNA follows: TGTGCCAGTAGTATTAGGGATAGCAATCAGCCCCAGCATTTT. The whole variable domain, filled in from reference TRBV19 and TRBJ1-5, reads DGGITQSPKYLFRKEGQNVTLSCEQNLNHDAMYWYRQDPGQGLRLIYYSQIVNDFQKGDIAEGYSVSREKKESFPLTVTSAQKNPTAFYLCASSIRDSNQPQHFGDGTRLSIL.

CDR3 amino acids: CASSQEPELAGYNEQFF. The CDR3 DNA sequence: TGCGCCAGCAGCCAAGAACCGGAACTAGCGGGCTACAATGAGCAGTTCTTC. This rearrangement joins TRBV4-1 to TRBJ2-1, with TRBD2 matching over 9 bases. Germline CDR1 is MGHRA and CDR2 is YSYEKL. V lost 0 bases, J lost 3 bases, and 6 bases stayed unmatched. The CDR3 contains 17 residues.

This chain connects TRBV7-9 to TRBJ2-2; 13 bases are a match to TRBD2. The CDR3 has 18 amino acids. V was pared by 5 bases and J by 2 bases, with 8 bases of the junction left unmatched. Germline V gene sequence: CDR1 SEHNR, CDR2 FQNEAQ (reference sequence). The CDR3 DNA reads TGTGCCAGCAGCGGGGTGACTAGCGGGAGGACTAACACCGGGGAGCTGTTTTTT. Encoded protein: CASSGVTSGRTNTGELFF.

The chain has TRBV6-5 and TRBJ1-5; unclear D gene. Trimming pared 2 bases from V and 2 bases from J, leaving 7 bases between. Germline V gene lookup returns CDR1 MNHEY and CDR2 SVGAGI. The CDR3 is 14 amino acids. The CDR3 region has the DNA TGTGCCAGCAGTTACGGAATAGGCAATCAGCCCCAGCATTTT. Its translation is CASSYGIGNQPQHF.

This clone was seen just once. The V gene is TRBV9, the J gene TRBJ2-3; D is perhaps TRBD2 (6 bases). Germline V gene data show CDR1 as SGDLS and CDR2 as YYNGEE. The V end was cut by 0 bases, the J end by 2 bases, with 10 bases between. The CDR3 loop spans 15 amino acids. CDR3 region: CASSVDGGFTDTQYF. In nucleotides, the CDR3 is TGTGCCAGCAGCGTAGATGGGGGGTTCACAGATACGCAGTATTTT.

The rearrangement links TRBV9 to TRBJ2-7; tentative D call: TRBD2 (5 bases). Germline CDR1 SGDLS, CDR2 YYNGEE. V was clipped by 3 bases and J by 0 bases, with 13 bases between them. The CDR3 is made up of 15 amino acids. DNA for the CDR3: TGTGCCAGCAGCGGGGGAGCACTTACCTCCTACGAGCAGTACTTC. This gives the protein CASSGGALTSYEQYF.

The rearrangement uses TRBV6-6 and TRBJ1-6; the D gene is possibly TRBD1 (6 bases). Germline V CDR1 and CDR2: MNHNY, SVGAGI (reference sequence). V lost 10 bases, J lost 7 bases, and 17 bases lay in between. The CDR3 extends over 14 amino acids. The CDR3 is CATSTQGLNSPLHF. The CDR3 DNA follows: TGTGCCACCTCCACGCAGGGGCTGAATTCACCCCTCCACTTT.

V gene TRBV11-2 combines with J gene TRBJ2-5, with D possibly called TRBD1 or TRBD2 (6 bases each). The CDR3 has 15 residues. Germline CDR1 is SGHAT and CDR2 is FQNNGV. Between the trimmed V and J ends, which lost 5 bases and 5 bases, there was a span of 18 bases. The CDR3 loop is CASSLGGTSGETQYF. The DNA for the CDR3 is TGTGCCAGCAGCCTAGGGGGGACTTCTGGGGAGACCCAGTACTTC.

V usage is TRBV7-6 and J usage is TRBJ2-4; 7 bases are shared with TRBD1. Looked up from germline, CDR1 is SGHVS and CDR2 is FNYEAQ. The CDR3 spans 13 residues. V trimming: 1 base; J trimming: 8 bases; junction bases outside the gene matches: 2. The CDR3 sequence: CASSLDRGDIQYF. The CDR3 nucleotides are TGTGCCAGCAGCTTAGACAGGGGTGACATTCAGTACTTC.

The genes are TRBV6-5 and TRBJ2-1; no firm D call. Germline loops: CDR1 MNHEY, CDR2 SVGAGI. The V end lost 2 bases, the J end lost 4 bases, and 12 bases lay between the germline ends. The CDR3 sequence is 15 residues long. The CDR3 spells CASSYEVSVYNEQFF. The CDR3 nucleotides read TGTGCCAGCAGTTACGAGGTGTCTGTGTACAATGAGCAGTTCTTC.

V and J are TRBV6-5 and TRBJ2-5; possible D gene TRBD1, 6 bases. The germline gives CDR1 MNHEY, CDR2 SVGAGI. V was cut by 6 bases and J by 5 bases, with 16 bases left in between. The CDR3 consists of 14 residues. The CDR3 nucleotides read TGTGCCAGCAGAACCCGTGGGGGCAGTGAGACCCAGTACTTC. It yields the protein CASRTRGGSETQYF.

J is TRBJ1-1 and V is TRBV19; D remains ambiguous. This CDR3 spans 13 amino acids. Trimming cost V 6 bases and J 0 bases, with 8 bases left between them. Per the germline V gene, CDR1 is LNHDA and CDR2 is SQIVND (reference sequence). The CDR3 DNA follows: TGTGCCAGTAGACCCCTGGTGAACACTGAAGCTTTCTTT. It encodes CASRPLVNTEAFF.